This entry is about one T cell receptor beta chain. The authors' processing: Amplification of reference gene primers was used by the study to estimate nucleated cell counts. The data were produced by immunoSEQ multiplex PCR, yet TCRdb's version contains in-frame clones alone and is incomplete. The D gene and trimming were derived from the DNA, and the V and J assignments and clone size from that table. There are about 220,000 clones in the sample; 85% to 90% occur only once, and less than 15% lies in the top ten. Trimming took 0 bases from V and 7 from J, leaving 11 bases between them. From germline, CDR1 is SGHKS and CDR2 YYEKEE (reference sequence). The CDR3 consists of 14 residues. The record originates from a study of blood T cell repertoires in COVID-19. For the study at large: PBMCs, B-cell-depleted T cells, or T cells were the source of the cDNA or gDNA that made up the material.

Participants in the exposed group had met a COVID-19 case in the 2 weeks before joining the study. The chain employs TRBV5-5 and TRBJ2-1; possibly TRBD1 for D (6 bases). Specimen: PBMCs or T cells enriched from blood (not recorded which). The sequence was collected from a man between 25 and 39 years old who had been exposed to COVID-19. The CDR3 loop is CASSLDGQYNEQFF. The CDR3 coding sequence is TGTGCCAGCAGCTTGGATGGACAGTATAATGAGCAGTTCTTC.